This TCR beta chain appears in the sequencing data of a study of T cells in Graves' hyperthyroidism and ophthalmopathy. The investigators amplified TCR beta CDR3 regions from RNA transcripts. The HTBI primer set served for first-round RT-PCR of the TCR CDR3. TCRdb analysed the multiplex PCR reads with MiXCR anew, one entry per CDR3 protein. The table includes almost 600,000 distinct CDR3 sequences, approximately 15% detected once. Using 9.5 to 10 ml of fresh peripheral blood, PBMCs were prepared. This clonotype has ten or more counts. The germline V gene encodes CDR1 SGHTA and CDR2 FQGNSA. This CDR3 is 14 amino acids long. J was trimmed by 9 bases and V by 5 bases; bases with no gene match: 6.

Material: blood. The chain joins TRBV7-2 to TRBJ2-1; 11 nucleotides match TRBD2. The receptor's source is a woman aged 30 to 39 with Graves' hyperthyroidism that later progressed to Graves' ophthalmopathy. The CDR3 region is CASSIGTSGFEQFF. DNA of the CDR3: TGTGCCAGCAGCATAGGGACTAGCGGTTTTGAGCAGTTCTTC. The full variable domain, rest sourced from reference TRBV7-2 and TRBJ2-1, is GAGVSQSPSNKVTEKGKDVELRCDPISGHTALYWYRQSLGQGLEFLIYFQGNSAPDKSGLPSDRFSAERTGGSVSTLTIQRTQQEDSAVYLCASSIGTSGFEQFFGPGTRLTVL.